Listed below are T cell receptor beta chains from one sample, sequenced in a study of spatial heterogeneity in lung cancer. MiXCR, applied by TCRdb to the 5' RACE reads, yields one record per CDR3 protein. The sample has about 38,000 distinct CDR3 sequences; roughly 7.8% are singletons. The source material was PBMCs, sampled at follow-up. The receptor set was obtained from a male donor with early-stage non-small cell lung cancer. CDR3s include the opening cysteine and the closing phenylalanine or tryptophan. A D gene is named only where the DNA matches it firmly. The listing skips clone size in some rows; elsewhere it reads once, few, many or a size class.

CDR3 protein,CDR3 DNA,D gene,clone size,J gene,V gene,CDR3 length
CASSNRVSGANVLTF,TGTGCCAGTAGTAACAGGGTCTCTGGGGCCAACGTCCTGACTTTC,.,many,TRBJ2-6,TRBV19,15
CASSSRTGYSYNEQFF,TGTGCCAGCAGCTCACGGACAGGTTACTCCTACAATGAGCAGTTCTTC,TRBD1,many,TRBJ2-1,TRBV7-6,16
CASSSKGSSDTQYF,TGTGCCAGCAGCTCGAAAGGGAGTTCAGATACGCAGTATTTT,.,many,TRBJ2-3,TRBV7-3,14
CASSQDGTSGGTDTQYF,TGTGCCAGCAGCCAAGATGGGACTAGCGGGGGCACAGATACGCAGTATTTT,TRBD2,many,TRBJ2-3,TRBV4-2,17
CAISDGDGTDTQYF,TGTGCCATCAGTGATGGAGATGGCACAGATACGCAGTATTTT,.,few,TRBJ2-3,TRBV10-3,14
CSAGPRGSREKLFF,TGCAGTGCTGGGCCACGGGGTAGTCGGGAAAAACTGTTTTTT,.,many,TRBJ1-4,TRBV20-1,14
CASSLSKQPQGLYGYTF,TGCGCCAGCAGCTTGTCCAAACAGCCTCAGGGCCTCTATGGCTACACCTTC,.,many,TRBJ1-2,TRBV5-1,17
CATQGAYNEQFF,TGTGCCACCCAAGGGGCCTACAATGAGCAGTTCTTC,.,many,TRBJ2-1,TRBV24-1,12
CASSPLVGGAGNEQFF,TGTGCCAGCAGTCCCCTCGTCGGGGGGGCAGGCAATGAGCAGTTCTTC,TRBD2,many,TRBJ2-1,TRBV27,16
CASSKEGDRTNLTYNEQFF,TGTGCCAGCAGCAAAGAGGGGGACAGGACCAACCTGACTTACAATGAGCAGTTCTTC,.,many,TRBJ2-1,TRBV21-1,19
CASSEEYVSNTQYF,TGTGCCAGCAGCGAAGAGTATGTGTCAAATACGCAGTATTTT,.,many,TRBJ2-3,TRBV2,14
CAWIKGDGYTF,TGTGCCTGGATAAAGGGCGATGGCTACACCTTC,.,.,TRBJ1-2,TRBV30,11
CASSLAGGGGAGETQYF,TGTGCCAGCAGCTTAGCAGGGGGTGGAGGGGCCGGCGAGACCCAGTACTTC,.,many,TRBJ2-5,TRBV7-6,17
CASTSLSGTSTDTQYF,TGTGCCAGCACCTCCCTAAGCGGGACTAGCACAGATACGCAGTATTTT,TRBD2,many,TRBJ2-3,TRBV7-9,16
CASSQLHILAGETNEQFF,TGTGCCAGCAGCCAATTACATATACTAGCAGGGGAGACAAATGAGCAGTTCTTC,.,.,TRBJ2-1,TRBV7-8,18
CASSLQGAYEQYF,TGTGCCAGCAGCCTGCAGGGGGCCTACGAGCAGTACTTC,TRBD1,many,TRBJ2-7,TRBV7-8,13
CASSLGRTLNTEAFF,TGTGCCAGCAGCTTAGGCCGGACACTGAACACTGAAGCTTTCTTT,.,many,TRBJ1-1,TRBV11-2,15
CASSTGLAFGEQYF,TGTGCCAGCAGCACCGGACTAGCTTTTGGTGAGCAGTACTTC,TRBD2,few,TRBJ2-7,TRBV5-5,14
CASSRRDSGTEAFF,TGTGCCAGCAGTCGGCGGGACAGTGGGACTGAAGCTTTCTTT,TRBD1,many,TRBJ1-1,TRBV6-1,14
CASSPSLGDNEQFF,TGTGCCAGCAGCCCATCCCTGGGGGACAATGAGCAGTTCTTC,.,few,TRBJ2-1,TRBV7-9,14
CASKAEYSNQPQHF,TGTGCCAGTAAGGCGGAATATAGCAATCAGCCCCAGCATTTT,.,few,TRBJ1-5,TRBV19,14
CASSLAHGRGQETQYF,TGTGCCAGCAGCTTAGCGCATGGCAGGGGCCAAGAGACCCAGTACTTC,.,many,TRBJ2-5,TRBV7-9,16
CASSPVGADTQYF,TGTGCCAGCAGCCCCGTCGGGGCAGATACGCAGTATTTT,.,many,TRBJ2-3,TRBV9,13
CSVQGAGQETQYF,TGCAGCGTACAGGGGGCTGGTCAAGAGACCCAGTACTTC,TRBD1,many,TRBJ2-5,TRBV29-1,13
CASSLLGSTGELFF,TGTGCCAGCAGCTTATTAGGTAGCACCGGGGAGCTGTTTTTT,.,.,TRBJ2-2,TRBV7-6,14
CASSQEGREDNNEQFF,TGTGCCAGCAGCCAAGAGGGGAGGGAGGATAACAATGAGCAGTTCTTC,TRBD2,many,TRBJ2-1,TRBV3-1,16
CASSPLMAGTGTEAFF,TGTGCCAGCAGTCCTCTCATGGCAGGGACGGGCACTGAAGCTTTCTTT,.,.,TRBJ1-1,TRBV27,16
CASIKQGSGNTIYF,TGTGCCAGCATTAAACAGGGATCTGGAAACACCATATATTTT,.,many,TRBJ1-3,TRBV12-3/TRBV12-4,14
CASSVTGQAGNSPLHF,TGTGCCAGCAGCGTCACGGGACAGGCCGGGAATTCACCCCTCCACTTT,TRBD1,.,TRBJ1-6,TRBV9,16
CASSPGYTGELFF,TGTGCCAGCAGCCCCGGGTACACCGGGGAGCTGTTTTTT,.,few,TRBJ2-2,TRBV7-6,13
CASSTGTTNEKLFF,TGTGCCAGCAGCACCGGGACAACTAATGAAAAACTGTTTTTT,.,.,TRBJ1-4,TRBV7-8,14